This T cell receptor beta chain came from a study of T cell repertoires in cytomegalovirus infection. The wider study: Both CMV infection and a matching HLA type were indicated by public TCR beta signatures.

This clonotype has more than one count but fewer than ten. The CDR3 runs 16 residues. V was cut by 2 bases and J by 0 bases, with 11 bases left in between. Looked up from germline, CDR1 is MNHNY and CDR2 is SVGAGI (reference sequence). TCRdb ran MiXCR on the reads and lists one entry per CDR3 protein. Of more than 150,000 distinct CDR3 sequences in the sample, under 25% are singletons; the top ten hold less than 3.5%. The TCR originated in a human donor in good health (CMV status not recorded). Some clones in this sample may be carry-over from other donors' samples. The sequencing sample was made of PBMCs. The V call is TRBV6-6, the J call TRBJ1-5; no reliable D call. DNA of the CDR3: TGTGCCAGCAGTTACGACTCCGGTGGTAGCAATCAGCCCCAGCATTTT. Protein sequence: CASSYDSGGSNQPQHF.